Listed here are 4 T cell receptor beta chains from one sample, sequenced in a study of T cells after yellow fever vaccination. TCRdb re-analysed the 5' RACE reads in MiXCR, keeping a single row per CDR3 protein. The sample shows 100,000 to 150,000 distinct CDR3 sequences, over 12% of them seen only once. The specimen comprised CD8+ T cells sorted from PBMCs, sampled 5 days after the yellow fever booster vaccination. The origin of the receptors is a man younger than 35 who received the YFV17D yellow fever vaccine.

The gene calls are TRBV7-3 and TRBJ2-2; 9 positions match TRBD1. CDR3 length: 17 residues. From germline, CDR1 is SGHTA and CDR2 FQGTGA. V shed 5 bases, J shed 1 base, and the junction held 8 bases outside the gene matches. The CDR3 protein is CASSQSPGQGNTGELFF. The CDR3, as DNA: TGTGCCAGCAGCCAATCCCCGGGACAGGGGAACACCGGGGAGCTGTTTTTT.

There are many counts of this clonotype. The rearrangement links TRBV9 to TRBJ2-7; possibly TRBD1 or TRBD2 for D (5 bases each). The length of the CDR3 is 14 residues. Trimming shortened V by 3 bases and J by 6 bases, and 16 bases separated the two germline ends. Germline values: CDR1 SGDLS, CDR2 YYNGEE. The CDR3 protein is CASSGTGWGSEQYF. CDR3 sequence (DNA): TGTGCCAGCAGCGGAACCGGATGGGGGTCCGAGCAGTACTTC.

This clonotype has just a few counts. This chain connects TRBV20-1 to TRBJ2-3, with 9 bases fitting TRBD2. Germline V gives CDR1 DFQATT, CDR2 SNEGSKA (reference sequence). J lost 2 bases, V lost 2 bases, and 5 bases had no gene match. CDR3 size: 15 residues. Here the CDR3 reads CSARNLAGHTDTQYF. For the CDR3, the DNA is TGCAGTGCTAGAAATCTAGCGGGGCACACAGATACGCAGTATTTT.

This clonotype turned up a few times. This chain connects TRBV7-9 to TRBJ2-5, with D tentatively TRBD1 (5 bases). The CDR3 length is 17 residues. V was clipped by 0 bases and J by 2 bases, with 16 bases between them. Per germline, CDR1 SEHNR and CDR2 FQNEAQ (reference sequence). This chain's CDR3 is CASSLADRALFQETQYF. The CDR3 bases are TGTGCCAGCAGCTTAGCCGACAGAGCACTATTTCAAGAGACCCAGTACTTC.